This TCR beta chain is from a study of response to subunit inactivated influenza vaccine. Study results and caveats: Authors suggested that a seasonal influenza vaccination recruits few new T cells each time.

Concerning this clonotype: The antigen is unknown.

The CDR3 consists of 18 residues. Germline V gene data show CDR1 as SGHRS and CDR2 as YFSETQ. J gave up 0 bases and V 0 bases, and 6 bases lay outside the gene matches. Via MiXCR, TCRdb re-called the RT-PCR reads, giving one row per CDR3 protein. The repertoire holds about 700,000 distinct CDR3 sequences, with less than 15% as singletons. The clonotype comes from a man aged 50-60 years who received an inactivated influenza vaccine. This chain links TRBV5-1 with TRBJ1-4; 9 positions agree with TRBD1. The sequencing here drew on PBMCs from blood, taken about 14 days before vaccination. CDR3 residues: CASSLGQGVEATNEKLFF. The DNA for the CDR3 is TGCGCCAGCAGCTTGGGACAGGGGGTTGAGGCAACTAATGAAAAACTGTTTTTT.